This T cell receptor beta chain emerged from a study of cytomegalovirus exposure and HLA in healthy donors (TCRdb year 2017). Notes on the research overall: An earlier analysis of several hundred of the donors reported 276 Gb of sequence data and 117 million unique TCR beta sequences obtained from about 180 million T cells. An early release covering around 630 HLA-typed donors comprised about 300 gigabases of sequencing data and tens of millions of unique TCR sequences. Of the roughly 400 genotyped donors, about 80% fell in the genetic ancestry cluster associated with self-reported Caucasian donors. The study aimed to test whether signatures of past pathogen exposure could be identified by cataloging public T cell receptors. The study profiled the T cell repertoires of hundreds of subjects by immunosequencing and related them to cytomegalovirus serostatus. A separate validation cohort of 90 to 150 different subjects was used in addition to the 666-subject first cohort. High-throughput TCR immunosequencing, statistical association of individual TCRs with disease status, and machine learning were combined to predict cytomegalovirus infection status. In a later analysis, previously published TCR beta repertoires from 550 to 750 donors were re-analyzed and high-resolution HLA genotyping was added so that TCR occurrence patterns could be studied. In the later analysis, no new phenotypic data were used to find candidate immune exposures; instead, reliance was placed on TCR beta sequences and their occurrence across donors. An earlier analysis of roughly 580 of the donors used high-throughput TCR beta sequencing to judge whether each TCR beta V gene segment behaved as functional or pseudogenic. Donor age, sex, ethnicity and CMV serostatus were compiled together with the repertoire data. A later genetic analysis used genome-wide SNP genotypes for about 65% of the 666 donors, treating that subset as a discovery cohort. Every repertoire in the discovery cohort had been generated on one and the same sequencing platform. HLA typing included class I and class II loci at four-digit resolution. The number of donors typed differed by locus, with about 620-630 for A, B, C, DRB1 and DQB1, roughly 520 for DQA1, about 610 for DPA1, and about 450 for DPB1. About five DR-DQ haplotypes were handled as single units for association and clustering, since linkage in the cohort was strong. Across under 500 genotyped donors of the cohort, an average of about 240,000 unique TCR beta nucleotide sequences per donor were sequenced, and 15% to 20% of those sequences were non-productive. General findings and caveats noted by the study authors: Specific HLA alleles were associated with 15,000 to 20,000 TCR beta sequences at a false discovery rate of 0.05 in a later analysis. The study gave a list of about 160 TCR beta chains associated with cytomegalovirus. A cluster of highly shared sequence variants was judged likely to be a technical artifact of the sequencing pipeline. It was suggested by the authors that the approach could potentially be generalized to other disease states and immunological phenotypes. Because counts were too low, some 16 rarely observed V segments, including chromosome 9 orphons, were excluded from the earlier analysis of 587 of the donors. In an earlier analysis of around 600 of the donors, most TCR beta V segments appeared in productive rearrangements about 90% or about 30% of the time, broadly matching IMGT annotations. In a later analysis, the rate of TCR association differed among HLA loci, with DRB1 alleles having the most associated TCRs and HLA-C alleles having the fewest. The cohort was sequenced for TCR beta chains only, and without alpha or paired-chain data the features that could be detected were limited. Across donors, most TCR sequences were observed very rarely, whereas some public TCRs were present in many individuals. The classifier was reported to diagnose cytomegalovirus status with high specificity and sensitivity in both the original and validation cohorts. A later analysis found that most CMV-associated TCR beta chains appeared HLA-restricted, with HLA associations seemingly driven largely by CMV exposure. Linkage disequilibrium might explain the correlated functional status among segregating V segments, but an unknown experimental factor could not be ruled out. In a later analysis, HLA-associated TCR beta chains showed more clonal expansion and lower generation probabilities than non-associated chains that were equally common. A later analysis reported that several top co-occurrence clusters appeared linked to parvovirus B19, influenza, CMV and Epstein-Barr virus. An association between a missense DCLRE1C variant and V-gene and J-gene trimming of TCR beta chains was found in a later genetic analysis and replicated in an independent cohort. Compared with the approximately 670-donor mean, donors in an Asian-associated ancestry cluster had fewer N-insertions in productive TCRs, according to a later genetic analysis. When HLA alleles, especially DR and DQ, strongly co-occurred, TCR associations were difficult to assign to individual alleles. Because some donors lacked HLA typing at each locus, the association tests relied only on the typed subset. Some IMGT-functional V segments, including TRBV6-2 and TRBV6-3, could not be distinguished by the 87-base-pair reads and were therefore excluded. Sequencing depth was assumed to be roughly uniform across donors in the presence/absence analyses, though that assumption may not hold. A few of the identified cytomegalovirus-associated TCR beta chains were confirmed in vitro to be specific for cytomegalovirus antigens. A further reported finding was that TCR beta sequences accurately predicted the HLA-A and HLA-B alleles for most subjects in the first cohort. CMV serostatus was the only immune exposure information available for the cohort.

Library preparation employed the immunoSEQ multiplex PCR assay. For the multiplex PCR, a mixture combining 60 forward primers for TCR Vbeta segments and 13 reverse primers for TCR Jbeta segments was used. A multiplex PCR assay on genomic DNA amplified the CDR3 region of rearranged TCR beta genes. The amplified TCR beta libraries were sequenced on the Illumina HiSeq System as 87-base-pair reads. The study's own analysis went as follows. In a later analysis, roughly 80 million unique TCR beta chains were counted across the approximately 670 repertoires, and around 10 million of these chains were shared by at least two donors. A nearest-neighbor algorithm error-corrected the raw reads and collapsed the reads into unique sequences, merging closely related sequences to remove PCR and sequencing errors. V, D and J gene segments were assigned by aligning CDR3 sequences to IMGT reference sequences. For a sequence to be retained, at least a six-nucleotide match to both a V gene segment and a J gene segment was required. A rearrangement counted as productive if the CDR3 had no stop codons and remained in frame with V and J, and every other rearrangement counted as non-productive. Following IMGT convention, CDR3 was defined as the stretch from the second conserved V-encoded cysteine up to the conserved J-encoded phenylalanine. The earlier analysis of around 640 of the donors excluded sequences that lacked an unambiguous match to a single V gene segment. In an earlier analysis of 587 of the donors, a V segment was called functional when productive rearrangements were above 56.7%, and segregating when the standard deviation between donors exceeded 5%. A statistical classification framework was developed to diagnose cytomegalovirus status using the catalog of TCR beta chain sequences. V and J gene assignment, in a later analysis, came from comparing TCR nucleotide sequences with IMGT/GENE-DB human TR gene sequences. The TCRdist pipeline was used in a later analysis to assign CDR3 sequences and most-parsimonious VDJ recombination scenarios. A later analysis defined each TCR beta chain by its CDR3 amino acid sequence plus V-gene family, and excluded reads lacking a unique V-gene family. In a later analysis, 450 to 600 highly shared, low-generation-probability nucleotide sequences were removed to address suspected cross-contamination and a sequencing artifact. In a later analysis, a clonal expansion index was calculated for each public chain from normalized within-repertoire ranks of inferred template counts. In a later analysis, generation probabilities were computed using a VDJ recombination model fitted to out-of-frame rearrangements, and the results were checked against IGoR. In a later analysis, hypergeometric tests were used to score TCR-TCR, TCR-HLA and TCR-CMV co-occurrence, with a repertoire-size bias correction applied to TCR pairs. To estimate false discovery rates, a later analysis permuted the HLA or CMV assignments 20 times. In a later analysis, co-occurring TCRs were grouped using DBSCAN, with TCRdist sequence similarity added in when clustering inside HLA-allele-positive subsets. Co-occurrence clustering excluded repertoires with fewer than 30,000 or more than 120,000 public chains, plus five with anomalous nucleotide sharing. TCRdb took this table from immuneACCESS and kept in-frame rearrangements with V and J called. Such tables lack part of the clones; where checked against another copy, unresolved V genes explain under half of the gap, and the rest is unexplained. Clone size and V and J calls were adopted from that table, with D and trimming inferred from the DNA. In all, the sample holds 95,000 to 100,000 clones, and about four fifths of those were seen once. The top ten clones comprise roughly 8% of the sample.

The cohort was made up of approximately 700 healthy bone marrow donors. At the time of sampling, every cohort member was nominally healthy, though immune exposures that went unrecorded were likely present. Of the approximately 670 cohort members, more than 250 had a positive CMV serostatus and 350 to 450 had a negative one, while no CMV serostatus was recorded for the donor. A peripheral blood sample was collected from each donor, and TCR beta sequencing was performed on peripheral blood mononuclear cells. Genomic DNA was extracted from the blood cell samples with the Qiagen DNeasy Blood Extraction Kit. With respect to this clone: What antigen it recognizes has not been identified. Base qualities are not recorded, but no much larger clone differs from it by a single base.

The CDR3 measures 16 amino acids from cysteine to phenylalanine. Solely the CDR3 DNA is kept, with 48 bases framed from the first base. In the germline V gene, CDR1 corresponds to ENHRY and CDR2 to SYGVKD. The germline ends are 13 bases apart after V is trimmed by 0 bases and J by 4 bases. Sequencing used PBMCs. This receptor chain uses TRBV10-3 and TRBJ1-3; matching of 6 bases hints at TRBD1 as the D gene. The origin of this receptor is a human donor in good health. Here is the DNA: TGTGCCATCAGTGAGTCGCGGGGGGCGCGCGGAAACACCATATATTTT. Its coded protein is CAISESRGARGNTIYF.